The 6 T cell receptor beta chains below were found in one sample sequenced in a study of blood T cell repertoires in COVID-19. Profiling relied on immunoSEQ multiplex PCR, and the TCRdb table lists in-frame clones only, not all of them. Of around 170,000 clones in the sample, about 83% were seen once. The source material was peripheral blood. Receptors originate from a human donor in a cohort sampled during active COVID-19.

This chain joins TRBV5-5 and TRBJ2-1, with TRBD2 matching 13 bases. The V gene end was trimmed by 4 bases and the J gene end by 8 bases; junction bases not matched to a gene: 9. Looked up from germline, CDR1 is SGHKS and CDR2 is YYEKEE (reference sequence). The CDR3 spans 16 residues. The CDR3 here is CASSLTTSGGADEQFF. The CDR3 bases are TGTGCCAGCAGCCTCACTACTAGCGGGGGGGCCGATGAGCAGTTCTTC.

The CDR3 here is CASRGRKGPAGYEQYF. As DNA, the CDR3 is TGCGCCAGCAGAGGCCGGAAGGGGCCAGCGGGCTACGAGCAGTACTTC. The V call is TRBV10-2, the J call TRBJ2-7; D possibly corresponds to TRBD2 (6 bases). Germline V gene data show CDR1 as WSHSY and CDR2 as SAAADI. The V gene lost 6 bases and the J gene lost 3 bases, with 21 bases spanning the gap. CDR3 length: 16 amino acids.

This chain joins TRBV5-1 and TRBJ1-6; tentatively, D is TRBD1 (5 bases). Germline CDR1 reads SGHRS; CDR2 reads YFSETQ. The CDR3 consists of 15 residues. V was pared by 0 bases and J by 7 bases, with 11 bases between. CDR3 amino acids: CASSLAGTGNSPLHF. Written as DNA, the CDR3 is TGCGCCAGCAGCTTGGCCGGGACTGGAAATTCACCCCTCCACTTT.

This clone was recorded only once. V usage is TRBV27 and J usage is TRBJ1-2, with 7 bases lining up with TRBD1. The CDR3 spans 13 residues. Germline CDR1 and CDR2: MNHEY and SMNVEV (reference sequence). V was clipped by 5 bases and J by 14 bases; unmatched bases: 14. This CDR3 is CASSPRQGRLVTF. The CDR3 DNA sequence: TGTGCCAGCAGTCCTAGACAGGGTCGGCTTGTGACCTTC.

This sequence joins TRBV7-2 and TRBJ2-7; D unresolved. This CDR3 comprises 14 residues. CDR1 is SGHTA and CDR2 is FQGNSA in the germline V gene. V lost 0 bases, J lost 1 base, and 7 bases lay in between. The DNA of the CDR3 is TGTGCCAGCAGCTTAGCGGGCAAGTCCTACGAGCAGTACTTC. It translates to CASSLAGKSYEQYF.

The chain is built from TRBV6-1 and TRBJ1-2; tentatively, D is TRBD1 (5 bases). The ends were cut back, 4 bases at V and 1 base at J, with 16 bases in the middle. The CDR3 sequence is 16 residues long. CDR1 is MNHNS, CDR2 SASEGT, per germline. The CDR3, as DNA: TGTGCCAGCAGTGTCGATTTTGGGGGACTTAACTATGGCTACACCTTC. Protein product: CASSVDFGGLNYGYTF.